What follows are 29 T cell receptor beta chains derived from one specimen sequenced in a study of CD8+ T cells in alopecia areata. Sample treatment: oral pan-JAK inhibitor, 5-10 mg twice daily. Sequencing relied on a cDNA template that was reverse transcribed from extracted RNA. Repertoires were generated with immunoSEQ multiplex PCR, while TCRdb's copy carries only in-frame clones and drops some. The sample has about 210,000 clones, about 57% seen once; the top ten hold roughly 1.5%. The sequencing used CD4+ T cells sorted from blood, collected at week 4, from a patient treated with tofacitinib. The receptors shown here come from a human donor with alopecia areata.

CDR3 amino acids: CASRYRETSYEQYF. The CDR3 nucleotides read TGTGCCAGCAGGTACAGGGAGACCTCCTACGAGCAGTACTTC. V and J are TRBV5-6 and TRBJ2-7; a weak D match, TRBD1 (6 bases). The V and J ends lost 5 bases and 0 bases respectively, with 12 bases between them. CDR3 length: 14 residues. Germline CDR1 SGHDT, CDR2 YYEEEE.

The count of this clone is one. The CDR3 DNA reads as TGTGCCTGGAGTGTGAAATTCTTCGGGACCTACGATCAGCCCCAGCATTTT. Protein sequence: CAWSVKFFGTYDQPQHF. The V call is TRBV30, the J call TRBJ1-5, with D tentatively TRBD1 (5 bases). V lost 0 bases and J 5 bases, leaving 20 bases between the germline ends. There are 17 residues in the CDR3. Germline loops: CDR1 GTSNPN, CDR2 SVGIG (reference sequence).

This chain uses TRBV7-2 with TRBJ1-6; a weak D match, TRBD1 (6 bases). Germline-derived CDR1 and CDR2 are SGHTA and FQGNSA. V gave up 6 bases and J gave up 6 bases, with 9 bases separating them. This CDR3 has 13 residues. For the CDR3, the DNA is TGTGCCAGCAGGGACAGAACTAATTCACCCCTCCACTTT. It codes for CASRDRTNSPLHF.

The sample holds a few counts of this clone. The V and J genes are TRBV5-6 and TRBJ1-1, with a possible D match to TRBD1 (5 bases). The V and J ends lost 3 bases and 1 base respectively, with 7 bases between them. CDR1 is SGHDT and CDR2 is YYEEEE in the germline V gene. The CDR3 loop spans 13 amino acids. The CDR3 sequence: CASSYGQNTEAFF. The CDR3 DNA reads TGTGCCAGCAGCTACGGACAGAACACTGAAGCTTTCTTT.

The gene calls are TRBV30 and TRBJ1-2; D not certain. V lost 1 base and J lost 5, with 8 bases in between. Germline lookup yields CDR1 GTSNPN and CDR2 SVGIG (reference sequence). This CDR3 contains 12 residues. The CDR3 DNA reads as TGTGCCTGGAGTGCGGGGATTTATGGCTACACCTTC. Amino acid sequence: CAWSAGIYGYTF.

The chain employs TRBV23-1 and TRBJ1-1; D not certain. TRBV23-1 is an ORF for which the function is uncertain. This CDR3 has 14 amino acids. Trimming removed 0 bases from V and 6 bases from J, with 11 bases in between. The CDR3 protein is CASSQSCWCAEAFF. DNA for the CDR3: TGCGCCAGCAGTCAATCATGCTGGTGCGCTGAAGCTTTCTTT.

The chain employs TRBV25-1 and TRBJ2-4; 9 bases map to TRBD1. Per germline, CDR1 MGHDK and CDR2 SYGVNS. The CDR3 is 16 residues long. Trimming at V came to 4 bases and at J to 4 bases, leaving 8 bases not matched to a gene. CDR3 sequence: CASSVIIGTGKNIQYF. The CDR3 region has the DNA TGTGCCAGCAGTGTGATAATCGGGACAGGGAAAAACATTCAGTACTTC.

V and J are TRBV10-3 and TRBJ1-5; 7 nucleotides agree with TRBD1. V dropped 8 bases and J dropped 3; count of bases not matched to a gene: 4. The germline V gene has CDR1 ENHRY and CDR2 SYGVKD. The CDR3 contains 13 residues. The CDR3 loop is CAIGQEFNQPQHF. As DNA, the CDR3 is TGTGCCATCGGACAGGAATTCAATCAGCCCCAGCATTTT.

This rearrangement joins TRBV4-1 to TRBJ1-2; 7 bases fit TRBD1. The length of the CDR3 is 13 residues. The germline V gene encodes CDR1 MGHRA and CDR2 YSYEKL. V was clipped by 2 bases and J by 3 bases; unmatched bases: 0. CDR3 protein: CASSQQGDYGYTF. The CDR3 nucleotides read TGCGCCAGCAGCCAACAGGGGGACTATGGCTACACCTTC.

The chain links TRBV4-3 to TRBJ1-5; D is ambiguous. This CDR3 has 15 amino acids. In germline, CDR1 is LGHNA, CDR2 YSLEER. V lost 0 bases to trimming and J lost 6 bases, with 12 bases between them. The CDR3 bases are TGCGCCAGCAGCCAAGATGTAACCCGGGGTCAGCCCCAGCATTTT. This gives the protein CASSQDVTRGQPQHF.

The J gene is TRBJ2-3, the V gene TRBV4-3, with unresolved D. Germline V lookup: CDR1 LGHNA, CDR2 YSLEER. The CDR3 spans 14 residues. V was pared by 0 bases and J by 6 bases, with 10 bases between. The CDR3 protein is CASSQDYHGDTQYF. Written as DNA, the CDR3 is TGCGCCAGCAGCCAAGATTACCACGGGGATACGCAGTATTTT.

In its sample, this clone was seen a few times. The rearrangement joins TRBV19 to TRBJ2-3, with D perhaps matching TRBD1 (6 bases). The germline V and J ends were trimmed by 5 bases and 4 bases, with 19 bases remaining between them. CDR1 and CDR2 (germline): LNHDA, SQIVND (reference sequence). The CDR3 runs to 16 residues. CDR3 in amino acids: CASSSQGISIADTQYF. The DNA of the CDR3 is TGTGCCAGTAGTTCTCAGGGGATTAGTATCGCAGATACGCAGTATTTT. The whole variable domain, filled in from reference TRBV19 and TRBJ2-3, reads DGGITQSPKYLFRKEGQNVTLSCEQNLNHDAMYWYRQDPGQGLRLIYYSQIVNDFQKGDIAEGYSVSREKKESFPLTVTSAQKNPTAFYLCASSSQGISIADTQYFGPGTRLTVL.

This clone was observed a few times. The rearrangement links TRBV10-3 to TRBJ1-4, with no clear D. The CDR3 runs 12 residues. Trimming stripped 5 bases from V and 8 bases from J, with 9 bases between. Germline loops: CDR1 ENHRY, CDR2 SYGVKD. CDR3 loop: CAISLYGEKLFF. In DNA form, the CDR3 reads TGTGCCATCAGTTTGTACGGGGAAAAACTGTTTTTT.

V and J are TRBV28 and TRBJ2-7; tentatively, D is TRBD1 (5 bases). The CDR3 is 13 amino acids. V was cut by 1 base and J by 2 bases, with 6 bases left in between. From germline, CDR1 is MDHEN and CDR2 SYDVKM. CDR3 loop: CASSLSGTYEQYF. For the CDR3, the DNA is TGTGCCAGCAGTTTATCAGGGACCTACGAGCAGTACTTC.

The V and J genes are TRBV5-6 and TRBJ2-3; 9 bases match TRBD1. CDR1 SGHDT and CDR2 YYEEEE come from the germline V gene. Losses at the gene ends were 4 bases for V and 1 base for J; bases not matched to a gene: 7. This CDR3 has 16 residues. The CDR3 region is CASSASQGARTDTQYF. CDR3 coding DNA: TGTGCCAGCAGCGCCTCACAGGGGGCGCGCACAGATACGCAGTATTTT.

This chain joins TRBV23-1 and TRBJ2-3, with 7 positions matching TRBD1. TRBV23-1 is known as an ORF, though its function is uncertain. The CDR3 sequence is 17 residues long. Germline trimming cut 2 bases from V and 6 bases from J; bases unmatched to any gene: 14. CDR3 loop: CASSQPDREPPWDTQYF. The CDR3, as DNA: TGCGCCAGCAGTCAACCTGACAGGGAGCCTCCCTGGGATACGCAGTATTTT.

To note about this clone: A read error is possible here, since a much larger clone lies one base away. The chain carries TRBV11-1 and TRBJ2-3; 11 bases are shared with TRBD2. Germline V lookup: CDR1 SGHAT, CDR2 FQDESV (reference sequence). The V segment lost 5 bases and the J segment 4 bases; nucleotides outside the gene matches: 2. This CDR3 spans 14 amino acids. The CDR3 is CASSPGLAADTQYF. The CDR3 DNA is TGTGCCAGCAGCCCGGGACTAGCGGCAGATACGCAGTATTTT.

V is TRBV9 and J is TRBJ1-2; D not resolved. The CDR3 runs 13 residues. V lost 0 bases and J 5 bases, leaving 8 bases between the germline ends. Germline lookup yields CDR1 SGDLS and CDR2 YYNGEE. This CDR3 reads CASSVGSEYGYTF. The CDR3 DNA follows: TGTGCCAGCAGCGTAGGCTCAGAGTATGGCTACACCTTC. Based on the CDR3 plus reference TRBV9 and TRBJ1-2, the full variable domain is DSGVTQTPKHLITATGQRVTLRCSPRSGDLSVYWYQQSLDQGLQFLIQYYNGEERAKGNILERFSAQQFPDLHSELNLSSLELGDSALYFCASSVGSEYGYTFGSGTRLTVV.

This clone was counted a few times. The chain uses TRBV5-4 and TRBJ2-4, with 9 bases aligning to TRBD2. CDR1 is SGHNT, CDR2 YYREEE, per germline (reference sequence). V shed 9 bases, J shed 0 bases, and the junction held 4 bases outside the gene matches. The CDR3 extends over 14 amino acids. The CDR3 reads CATRGREAKNIQYF. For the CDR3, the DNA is TGTGCCACCCGCGGGAGGGAAGCCAAAAACATTCAGTACTTC.

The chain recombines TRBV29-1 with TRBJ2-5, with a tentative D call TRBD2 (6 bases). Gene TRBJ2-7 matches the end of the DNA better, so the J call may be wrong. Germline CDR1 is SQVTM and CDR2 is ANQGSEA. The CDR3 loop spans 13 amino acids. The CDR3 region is CSVDNGGSYEQYF. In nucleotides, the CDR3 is TGCAGCGTTGACAACGGGGGCTCCTACGAGCAGTACTTC.

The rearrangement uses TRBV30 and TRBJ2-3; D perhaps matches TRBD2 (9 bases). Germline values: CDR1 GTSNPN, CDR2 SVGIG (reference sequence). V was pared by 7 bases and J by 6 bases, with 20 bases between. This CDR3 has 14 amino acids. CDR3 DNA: TGTGCCTCCGCGGGGGGGACAGGTAGTGATACGCAGTATTTT. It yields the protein CASAGGTGSDTQYF.

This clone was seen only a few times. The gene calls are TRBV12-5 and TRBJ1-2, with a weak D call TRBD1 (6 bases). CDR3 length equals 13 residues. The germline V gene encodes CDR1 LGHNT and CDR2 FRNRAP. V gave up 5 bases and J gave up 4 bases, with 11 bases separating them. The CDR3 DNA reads TGTGCTAGTGGTATCGGACAGTCCTATGGCTACACCTTC. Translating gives CASGIGQSYGYTF.

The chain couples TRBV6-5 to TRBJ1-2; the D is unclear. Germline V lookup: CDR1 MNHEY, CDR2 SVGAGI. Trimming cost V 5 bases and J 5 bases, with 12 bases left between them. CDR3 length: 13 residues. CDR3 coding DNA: TGTGCCAGCAGTCCCACACTTATATATGGCTACACCTTC. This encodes CASSPTLIYGYTF.

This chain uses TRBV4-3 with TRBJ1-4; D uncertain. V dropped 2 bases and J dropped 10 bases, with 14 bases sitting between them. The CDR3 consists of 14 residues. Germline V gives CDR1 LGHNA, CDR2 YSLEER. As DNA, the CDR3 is TGCGCCAGCAGCCAACGCGGTTTATATGGAAAACTGTTTTTT. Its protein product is CASSQRGLYGKLFF.

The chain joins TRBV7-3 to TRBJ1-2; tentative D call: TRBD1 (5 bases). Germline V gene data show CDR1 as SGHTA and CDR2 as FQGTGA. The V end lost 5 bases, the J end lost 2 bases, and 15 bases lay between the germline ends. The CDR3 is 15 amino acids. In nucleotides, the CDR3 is TGTGCCAGCAGCCTCCAGCCGGGACTCAACTATGGCTACACCTTC. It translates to CASSLQPGLNYGYTF. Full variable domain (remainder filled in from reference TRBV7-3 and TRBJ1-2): GAGVSQTPSNKVTEKGKYVELRCDPISGHTALYWYRQSLGQGPEFLIYFQGTGAADDSGLPNDRFFAVRPEGSVSTLKIQRTERGDSAVYLCASSLQPGLNYGYTFGSGTRLTVV.

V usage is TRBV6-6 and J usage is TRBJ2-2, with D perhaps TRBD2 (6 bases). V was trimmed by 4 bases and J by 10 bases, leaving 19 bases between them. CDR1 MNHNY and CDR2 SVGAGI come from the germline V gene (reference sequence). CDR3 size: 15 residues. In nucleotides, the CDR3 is TGTGCCAGCAGTTTGGGCCAGCCCGTGCGGGAGGAGCTGTTTTTT. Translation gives CASSLGQPVREELFF.

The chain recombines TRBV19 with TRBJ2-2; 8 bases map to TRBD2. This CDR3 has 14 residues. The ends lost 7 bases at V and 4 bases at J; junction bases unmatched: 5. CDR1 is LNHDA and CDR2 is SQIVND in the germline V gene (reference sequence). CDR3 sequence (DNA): TGTGCCAGTACCTCGGGAGGGGGCACCGGGGAGCTGTTTTTT. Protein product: CASTSGGGTGELFF.

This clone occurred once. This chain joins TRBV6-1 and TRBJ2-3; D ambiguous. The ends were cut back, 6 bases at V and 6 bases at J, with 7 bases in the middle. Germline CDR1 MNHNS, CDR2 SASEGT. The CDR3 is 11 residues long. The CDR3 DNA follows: TGTGCCAGCAGCGTAGTGGATACGCAGTATTTT. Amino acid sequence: CASSVVDTQYF.

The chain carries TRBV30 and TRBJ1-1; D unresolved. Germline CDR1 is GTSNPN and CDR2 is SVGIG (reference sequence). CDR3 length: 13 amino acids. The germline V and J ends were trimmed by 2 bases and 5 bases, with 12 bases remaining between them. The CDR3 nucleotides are TGTGCCTGGAGTCGAGGGAAGGGAACTGAAGCTTTCTTT. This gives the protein CAWSRGKGTEAFF.